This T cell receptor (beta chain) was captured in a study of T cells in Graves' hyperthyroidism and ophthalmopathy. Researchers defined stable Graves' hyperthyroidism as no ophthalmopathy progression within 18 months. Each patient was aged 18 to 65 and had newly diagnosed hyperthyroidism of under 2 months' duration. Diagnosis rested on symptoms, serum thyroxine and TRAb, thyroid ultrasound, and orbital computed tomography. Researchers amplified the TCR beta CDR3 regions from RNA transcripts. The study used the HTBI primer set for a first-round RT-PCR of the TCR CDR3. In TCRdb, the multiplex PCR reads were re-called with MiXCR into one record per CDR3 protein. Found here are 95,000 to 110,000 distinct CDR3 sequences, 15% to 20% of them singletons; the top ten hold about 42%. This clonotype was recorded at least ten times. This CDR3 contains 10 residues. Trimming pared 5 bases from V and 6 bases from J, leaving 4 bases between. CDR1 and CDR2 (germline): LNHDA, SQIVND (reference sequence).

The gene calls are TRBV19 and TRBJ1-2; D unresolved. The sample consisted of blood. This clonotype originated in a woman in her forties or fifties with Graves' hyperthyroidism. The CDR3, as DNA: TGTGCCAGTAGTGGAGATGGCTACACCTTC. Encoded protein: CASSGDGYTF.